The subject of this entry is one T cell receptor (beta chain). Germline CDR1 is SGHRS and CDR2 is YFSETQ. Trimming cost V 5 bases and J 4 bases; bases outside gene matches: 3. CDR3 size: 13 residues. Study processing details: Nucleated cell number was recorded as an estimate derived from reference gene primer amplification. Produced via immunoSEQ multiplex PCR; TCRdb's table is partial and in-frame only. V and J calls and clone size are those listed in that table; D and trimming were worked out from the DNA. Seen here are tens of thousands of clones, about 90% observed once, and the top ten hold roughly 3.5%. This entry is derived from a study of blood T cell repertoires in COVID-19. About the research overall: Specimens from acute and convalescent COVID-19 originated in the United States, Italy and Spain. PBMCs, B-cell-depleted T cells, or T cells provided the cDNA or gDNA that made up the material.

Sequencing was done on a sample of peripheral blood. The chain couples TRBV5-1 to TRBJ2-5; TRBD1 aligns across 9 bases. This TCR was recovered from a human donor in a cohort sampled during active COVID-19. In nucleotides, the CDR3 is TGCGCCAGCAGTCGACAGGGGGTAGAGACCCAGTACTTC. It codes for CASSRQGVETQYF.